This T cell receptor (beta chain) was observed in a study of cytomegalovirus exposure and HLA in healthy donors. General study findings and limits: Cytomegalovirus-associated status was assigned to about 180 TCR beta chains.

This CDR3 is built from 15 residues. Trimming pared 6 bases from V and 2 bases from J, leaving 17 bases between. CDR1 and CDR2 (germline): MNHEY, SVGAGI. As concerns this clone: Its cognate antigen is unknown.

The PCR made use of 60 Vbeta and 13 Jbeta primers. Produced via immunoSEQ multiplex PCR; TCRdb's table is partial and in-frame only. The sample includes roughly 170,000 clones, about 80% of them seen just once. What was sequenced was PBMCs. The chain employs TRBV6-5 and TRBJ2-7; no definite D call. This clonotype originated in a boy aged 10-17 years in good health and CMV-seronegative. CDR3 bases: TGTGCCAGCAGACTGGCTAGGCGGCCGACCTACGAGCAGTACTTC. Translating it yields CASRLARRPTYEQYF.